This is a list of T cell receptor beta chains from one sample in a study of T-cell memory formation after mild COVID-19. A single record per CDR3 protein comes from TCRdb applying MiXCR to the 5' RACE reads. Of 250,000 to 350,000 distinct CDR3 sequences in the sample, around 15% were seen once. Sequenced sample: PBMCs or a T cell subset sorted from them (not recorded which). The receptor source for this set is a man younger than 30 who had mild COVID-19 (a few samples of this study predate the infection). Cell type and time point are not known. The CDR3 runs from the conserved cysteine through the conserved F or W. The D gene is left open where the match is weak. Part of the rows lack a size; the others show once, few, many or a class for expanded clones.

CDR3 protein: CASSSYGTYNEQFF
CDR3 DNA: TGTGCCAGCAGCTCCTACGGGACTTACAATGAGCAGTTCTTC
J gene: TRBJ2-1
D gene: .
V gene: TRBV7-3
clone size: .

CDR3 protein: CASSFPATIGYTF
CDR3 DNA: TGTGCCAGCAGTTTTCCCGCTACTATCGGCTACACCTTC
J gene: TRBJ1-2
D gene: .
V gene: TRBV12-3/TRBV12-4
clone size: few

CDR3 protein: CASGTSGGGTDTQYF
CDR3 DNA: TGTGCCAGCGGTACTAGCGGGGGGGGAACAGATACGCAGTATTTT
J gene: TRBJ2-3
D gene: TRBD2
V gene: TRBV7-2
clone size: .

CDR3 protein: CAISGAENTEAFF
CDR3 DNA: TGTGCCATCAGTGGGGCGGAGAACACTGAAGCTTTCTTT
J gene: TRBJ1-1
D gene: .
V gene: TRBV10-3
clone size: few

CDR3 protein: CASSPRTRETQYF
CDR3 DNA: TGTGCCAGCAGCCCGCGGACTCGAGAGACCCAGTACTTC
J gene: TRBJ2-5
D gene: .
V gene: TRBV9
clone size: .

CDR3 protein: CSARDRLGTTNEKLFF
CDR3 DNA: TGCAGTGCTAGAGATCGACTAGGAACAACTAATGAAAAACTGTTTTTT
J gene: TRBJ1-4
D gene: .
V gene: TRBV20-1
clone size: .

CDR3 protein: CAIKKLETTGELF
CDR3 DNA: TGTGCCATCAAGAAACTAGAGACCACCGGGGAGCTGTTT
J gene: TRBJ2-2
D gene: .
V gene: TRBV10-3
clone size: few

CDR3 protein: CAISVTGDGYGYTF
CDR3 DNA: TGTGCCATCAGTGTTACCGGGGACGGCTATGGCTACACCTTC
J gene: TRBJ1-2
D gene: .
V gene: TRBV10-3
clone size: many

CDR3 protein: CASSQDRSSYEQYF
CDR3 DNA: TGCGCCAGCAGCCAAGACAGGTCATCCTACGAGCAGTACTTC
J gene: TRBJ2-7
D gene: .
V gene: TRBV4-1
clone size: many

CDR3 protein: CASSFLAGQPIIQFF
CDR3 DNA: TGTGCCAGCAGCTTTCTAGCGGGCCAGCCGATAATCCAGTTCTTC
J gene: TRBJ2-1
D gene: TRBD2
V gene: TRBV7-9
clone size: few

CDR3 protein: CASSPGLAGEGKQFF
CDR3 DNA: TGTGCCAGCAGCCCCGGACTAGCGGGGGAAGGGAAGCAGTTCTTC
J gene: TRBJ2-1
D gene: TRBD2
V gene: TRBV11-3
clone size: .

CDR3 protein: CASSQPTRSSYNEQFF
CDR3 DNA: TGCGCCAGCAGCCAACCTACTAGGAGCTCCTACAATGAGCAGTTCTTC
J gene: TRBJ2-1
D gene: .
V gene: TRBV4-1
clone size: .

CDR3 protein: CASSERLDYEQYF
CDR3 DNA: TGTGCCAGCAGTGAAAGACTAGACTACGAGCAGTACTTC
J gene: TRBJ2-7
D gene: .
V gene: TRBV2
clone size: .

CDR3 protein: CASSFRTSRSDTQYF
CDR3 DNA: TGTGCCAGCAGTTTCAGGACTAGCCGCTCAGATACGCAGTATTTT
J gene: TRBJ2-3
D gene: TRBD2
V gene: TRBV12-3/TRBV12-4
clone size: .

CDR3 protein: CASSQGGSDQPQHF
CDR3 DNA: TGTGCCAGCAGCCAAGGGGGGAGCGATCAGCCCCAGCATTTT
J gene: TRBJ1-5
D gene: .
V gene: TRBV7-6
clone size: .

CDR3 protein: CASSQGSSGGNEQFF
CDR3 DNA: TGCGCCAGCAGCCAAGGGTCTAGCGGGGGCAATGAGCAGTTCTTC
J gene: TRBJ2-1
D gene: TRBD2
V gene: TRBV4-1
clone size: .

CDR3 protein: CASSPSGRGLPYEQYF
CDR3 DNA: TGTGCCAGCAGCCCCTCCGGGAGGGGTTTACCCTACGAGCAGTACTTC
J gene: TRBJ2-7
D gene: TRBD2
V gene: TRBV9
clone size: few